This T cell receptor (beta chain) appears in the sequencing data of a study of human T cells and chemical hapten exposure. Study details: The upper back received 0.01% DPC by patch testing, with results read at 6 days.

A remark on this clonotype: The antigen is undetermined.

Germline V lookup: CDR1 DFQATT, CDR2 SNEGSKA (reference sequence). This CDR3 has 14 residues. V dropped 3 bases and J dropped 2; count of bases not matched to a gene: 4. TCRdb passed the RACE reads through MiXCR, listing each CDR3 protein once. The sample includes some 360,000 distinct CDR3 sequences, roughly 5% of them seen just once. Noted time point: pre-sensitization, week 0. Treatment of the sample: therapeutic diphenylcyclopropenone sensitization with weekly scalp DPC. Study-level findings and limits: TCRs above 1 in 1000 frequency did not change with DPC sensitization.

The chain combines TRBV20-1 with TRBJ2-3, with 8 bases fitting TRBD1. This specimen consisted of whole blood, obtained in connection with sensitization to the hapten diphenylcyclopropenone (DPC). This TCR came from a woman aged 45-65 years with alopecia areata. Some clones in this sample may be carry-over from other donors' samples. The CDR3 sequence is CSARVGQVTDTQYF. Written as DNA, the CDR3 is TGCAGTGCTAGGGTGGGACAGGTCACAGATACGCAGTATTTT.